Each of the 7 T cell receptor beta chains below was sequenced from the same sample in a study of T cell responses to AZD1222 COVID-19 vaccine. Clones were read by immunoSEQ multiplex PCR, and TCRdb kept only the in-frame ones, dropping some. Among some 100,000 clones, roughly 90% were seen once, and the ten largest hold 20% to 25%. Sequencing used peripheral blood, obtained on day 0 of AZD1222 vaccination. The receptors were sampled from an adult in good health.

The chain links TRBV5-4 to TRBJ1-6; D perhaps matches TRBD1 (6 bases). This CDR3 region has 15 residues. CDR1 is SGHNT, CDR2 YYREEE, per germline (reference sequence). Trimming pared 4 bases from V and 8 bases from J, leaving 16 bases between. CDR3 loop: CASSASGVSHSPLHF. The CDR3 region has the DNA TGTGCCAGCAGCGCCTCAGGGGTCTCCCATTCACCCCTCCACTTT. Using reference TRBV5-4 and TRBJ1-6 for the parts outside the CDR3, the full variable domain is ETGVTQSPTHLIKTRGQQVTLRCSSQSGHNTVSWYQQALGQGPQFIFQYYREEENGRGNFPPRFSGLQFPNYSSELNVNALELDDSALYLCASSASGVSHSPLHFGNGTRLTVT.

The table lists this clone with a count of one. This chain links TRBV14 with TRBJ2-7; D assignment may be TRBD1 or TRBD2 (5 bases each). V was shortened by 1 base and J by 2 bases, with 12 bases between the two germline ends. This CDR3 is built from 15 residues. Germline V lookup: CDR1 SGHDN, CDR2 FVKESK. The CDR3 DNA follows: TGTGCCAGCAGCCAAGGATTTGGGGACCCCTACGAGCAGTACTTC. This gives the protein CASSQGFGDPYEQYF.

V usage is TRBV5-4 and J usage is TRBJ2-3; 15 bases agree with TRBD2. The junction had 3 bases not matched to a gene; V was cut back by 4 bases and J by 3 bases. Germline V gene data show CDR1 as SGHNT and CDR2 as YYREEE (reference sequence). This CDR3 is 16 amino acids long. CDR3 DNA: TGTGCCAGCAGCCTGGGACTAGCGGGGGGTACAGATACGCAGTATTTT. It is translated as CASSLGLAGGTDTQYF.

Details on this clone: This same CDR3 is encoded by further DNA sequences in the sample. V is TRBV7-9 and J is TRBJ1-5; the D gene is possibly TRBD1 (5 bases). Between the trimmed V and J ends, which lost 2 bases and 4 bases, there was a span of 6 bases. The CDR3 sequence is 13 residues long. Germline V lookup: CDR1 SEHNR, CDR2 FQNEAQ (reference sequence). CDR3 residues: CASSLQGNQPQHF. In nucleotides, the CDR3 is TGTGCCAGCAGCTTACAGGGAAATCAGCCCCAGCATTTT.

This clone was seen once. This chain uses TRBV3-1 (or the pseudogene TRBV3-2) with TRBJ2-5; 9 nucleotides match TRBD2. Germline CDR1 is LGHDT and CDR2 is YNNKEL (reference sequence). V trimming: 1 base; J trimming: 1 base; junction bases outside the gene matches: 4. CDR3 length: 16 residues. The CDR3 region has the DNA TGTGCCAGCAGCCAAGTGGCAGCGGGGGGCCAAGAGACCCAGTACTTC. Translating gives CASSQVAAGGQETQYF.

The J gene is TRBJ1-1, the V gene TRBV12-3 or TRBV12-4; 7 positions agree with TRBD1. There are 12 residues in the CDR3. With 4 bases clipped from V and 9 bases from J, the junction kept 5 bases outside the gene matches. This CDR3 reads CASSYGTAKAFF. The CDR3 nucleotides read TGTGCCAGCAGTTATGGGACAGCCAAAGCTTTCTTT.

The J gene is TRBJ2-3, the V gene TRBV27, with D tentatively TRBD2 (6 bases). The CDR3 totals 15 residues. In germline, CDR1 is MNHEY, CDR2 SMNVEV (reference sequence). Between the trimmed V and J ends, which lost 6 bases and 2 bases, there was a span of 15 bases. The CDR3 is CASSRRGGITDTQYF. CDR3 DNA sequence: TGTGCCAGCAGCCGCCGGGGCGGGATCACAGATACGCAGTATTTT.